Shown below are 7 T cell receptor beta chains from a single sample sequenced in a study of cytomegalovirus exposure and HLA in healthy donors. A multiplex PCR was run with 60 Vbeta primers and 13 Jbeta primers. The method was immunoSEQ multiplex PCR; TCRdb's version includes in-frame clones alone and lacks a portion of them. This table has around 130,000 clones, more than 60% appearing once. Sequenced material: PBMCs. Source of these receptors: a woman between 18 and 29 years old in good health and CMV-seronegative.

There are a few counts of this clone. This CDR3 reads CASSAPPGGNEQFF. The CDR3 DNA sequence: TGTGCCAGCAGCGCCCCCCCGGGGGGGAATGAGCAGTTCTTC. The chain links TRBV7-8 to TRBJ2-1; 8 nucleotides line up with TRBD2. V gave up 5 bases and J gave up 7 bases; unmatched junction bases: 7. CDR1 SGHVS and CDR2 FQNEAQ come from the germline V gene. The CDR3 has 14 amino acids.

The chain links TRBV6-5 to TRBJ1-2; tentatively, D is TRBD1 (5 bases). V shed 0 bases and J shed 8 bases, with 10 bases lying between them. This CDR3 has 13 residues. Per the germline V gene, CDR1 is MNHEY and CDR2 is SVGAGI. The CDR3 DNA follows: TGTGCCAGCAGTTACTCGATGCGGGGCGGCTACACCTTC. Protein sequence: CASSYSMRGGYTF.

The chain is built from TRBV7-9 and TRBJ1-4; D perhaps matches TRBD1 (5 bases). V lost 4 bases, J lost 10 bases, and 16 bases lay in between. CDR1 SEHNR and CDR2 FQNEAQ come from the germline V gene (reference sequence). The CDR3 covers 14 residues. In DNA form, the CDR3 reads TGTGCCAGCAGCTCGAGAACGACCCAGGGAAAACTGTTTTTT. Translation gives CASSSRTTQGKLFF. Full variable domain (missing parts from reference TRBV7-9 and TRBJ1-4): DTGVSQNPRHKITKRGQNVTFRCDPISEHNRLYWYRQTLGQGPEFLTYFQNEAQLEKSRLLSDRFSAERPKGSFSTLEIQRTEQGDSAMYLCASSSRTTQGKLFFGSGTQLSVL.

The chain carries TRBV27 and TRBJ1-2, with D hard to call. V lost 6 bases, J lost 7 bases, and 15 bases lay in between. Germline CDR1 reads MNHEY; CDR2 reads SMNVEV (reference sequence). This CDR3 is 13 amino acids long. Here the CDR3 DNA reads TGTGCCAGCAGACGGGAAAGCTCGGCTGGCTACACCTTC. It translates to CASRRESSAGYTF.

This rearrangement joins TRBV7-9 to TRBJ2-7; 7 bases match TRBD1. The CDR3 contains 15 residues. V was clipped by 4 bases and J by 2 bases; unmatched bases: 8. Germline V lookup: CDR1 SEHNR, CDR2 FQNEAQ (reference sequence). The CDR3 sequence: CASSSPGTDPYEQYF. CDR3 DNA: TGTGCCAGCAGCTCCCCCGGGACAGACCCCTACGAGCAGTACTTC.

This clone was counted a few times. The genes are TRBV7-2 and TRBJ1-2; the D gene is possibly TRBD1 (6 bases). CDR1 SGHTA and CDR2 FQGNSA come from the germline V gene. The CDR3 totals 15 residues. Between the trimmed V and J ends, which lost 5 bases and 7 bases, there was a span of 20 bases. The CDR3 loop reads CASSPQTGASGGYTF. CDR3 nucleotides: TGTGCCAGCAGCCCCCAGACAGGCGCGAGCGGTGGCTACACCTTC.

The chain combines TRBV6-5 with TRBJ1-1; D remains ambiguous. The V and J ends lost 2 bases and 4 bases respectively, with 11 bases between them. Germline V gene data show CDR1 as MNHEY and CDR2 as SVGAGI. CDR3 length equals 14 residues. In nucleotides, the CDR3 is TGTGCCAGCAGTTACGGTGGGGAGTTCACTGAAGCTTTCTTT. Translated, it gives CASSYGGEFTEAFF.